This T cell receptor (beta chain) was identified during a study of blood T cell repertoires in COVID-19. Background on the study: Samples representing acute and convalescent COVID-19 were sourced from the United States, Italy and Spain. From T cells, B-cell-depleted T cells, or PBMCs came the material, which was cDNA or gDNA.

The CDR3 covers 15 residues. The V gene lost 4 bases and the J gene lost 0 bases, with 13 bases spanning the gap. The germline gives CDR1 SGHNT, CDR2 YENEEA. Method: immunoSEQ multiplex PCR; TCRdb's copy keeps in-frame clones and lacks some. The sample includes 12,000 or so clones, 90% of them seen just once. What was sequenced was peripheral blood. V is TRBV11-3 and J is TRBJ2-7; D is possibly TRBD2 (6 bases). The TCR was taken from a man between 65 and 79 years old with active COVID-19. In nucleotides, the CDR3 is TGTGCCAGCAGCTATAGCGGAAGCAGCTCCTACGAGCAGTACTTC. Protein: CASSYSGSSSYEQYF.